This TCR beta chain was obtained from a study of CD8 T cells in Susac syndrome. This clonotype was observed a single time. With random hexamers, reverse transcription was performed on about 0.5 to 1 ug of RNA. immunoSEQ multiplex PCR amplified TCR beta CDR3 across 54 Vbeta, 13 Jbeta. TCRdb reanalysed the immunoSEQ multiplex PCR reads using MiXCR and keeps one entry per CDR3 protein. The profile shows 150,000 to 190,000 distinct CDR3 sequences, 85% to 95% of them singletons. The sequenced sample consisted of CD4+ T cells from PBMCs. This clonotype was obtained from a human donor with Susac syndrome.

In DNA form, the CDR3 reads TGTGCCAGCTCATTCACCAGTGACGCCAAAAACATTCAGTACTTC. As protein: CASSFTSDAKNIQYF. V is TRBV18 and J is TRBJ2-4; D uncertain. CDR1 KGHSH and CDR2 LQKENI come from the germline V gene. This CDR3 comprises 15 residues. Trimming left V 5 bases short and J 1 base short, with 12 bases between.